The 13 T cell receptor beta chains reported below all come from one sample, sequenced in a study of T-cell memory formation after mild COVID-19. TCRdb redid the calling of the 5' RACE reads with MiXCR, one entry per CDR3 protein. This sample has roughly 170,000 distinct CDR3 sequences; 18% occur once, and the top ten carry roughly 4.3%. Sequenced material: PBMCs or a T cell subset sorted from them (not recorded which). These receptors were taken from a man aged 18-30 years who had mild COVID-19 (a few samples of this study predate the infection). Cell type and time point are not known.

This clonotype was seen a few times. V usage is TRBV5-1 and J usage is TRBJ1-4, with a possible D match to TRBD1 (5 bases). This CDR3 spans 14 amino acids. Between the trimmed V and J ends, which lost 2 bases and 5 bases, there was a span of 10 bases. CDR1 is SGHRS, CDR2 YFSETQ, per germline. The CDR3 DNA follows: TGCGCCAGCAGCTTTCAGGGCCAGAATGAAAAACTGTTTTTT. This gives the protein CASSFQGQNEKLFF.

This clonotype came up a few times. V usage is TRBV7-3 and J usage is TRBJ2-1, with a tentative D call TRBD2 (6 bases). The CDR3 is 15 amino acids. The V end lost 5 bases, the J end lost 8 bases, and 19 bases lay between the germline ends. Per germline, CDR1 SGHTA and CDR2 FQGTGA. The CDR3 loop is CASSPTRDPGDEQFF. The DNA for the CDR3 is TGTGCCAGCAGCCCTACTCGCGACCCGGGGGATGAGCAGTTCTTC.

The chain couples TRBV7-2 to TRBJ2-7; D not resolved. The CDR3 is 15 residues long. Germline V lookup: CDR1 SGHTA, CDR2 FQGNSA. V was trimmed by 1 base and J by 0 bases, leaving 10 bases between them. This CDR3 reads CASSLGMAASYEQYF. For the CDR3, the DNA is TGTGCCAGCAGCTTAGGAATGGCAGCCTCCTACGAGCAGTACTTC.

This clonotype was counted only a few times. The chain has TRBV7-2 and TRBJ2-1; 12 bases are shared with TRBD2. This CDR3 is 14 amino acids long. Germline V lookup: CDR1 SGHTA, CDR2 FQGNSA. The ends lost 4 bases at V and 7 bases at J; junction bases unmatched: 2. The CDR3 region has the DNA TGTGCCAGCAGCTGGACTAGCGGGGCGAATGAGCAGTTCTTC. Its protein product is CASSWTSGANEQFF.

This clonotype was detected ten times or more. The rearrangement links TRBV11-2 to TRBJ1-2, with D maybe TRBD1 (5 bases). This CDR3 spans 13 amino acids. The germline CDR1 and CDR2 sequences are SGHAT and FQNNGV. Trimming stripped 3 bases from V and 4 bases from J, with 9 bases between. The CDR3 DNA is TGTGCCAGCAGCTTTAACAGGAGCTATGGCTACACCTTC. Its translation: CASSFNRSYGYTF.

The chain couples TRBV10-3 to TRBJ1-5; the match to TRBD1 covers 9 bases. V trimming: 8 bases; J trimming: 5 bases; junction bases outside the gene matches: 1. Germline CDR1 ENHRY, CDR2 SYGVKD. The CDR3 consists of 12 residues. The CDR3 is CAIGDRDQPQHF. In DNA form, the CDR3 reads TGTGCCATCGGGGACAGGGATCAGCCCCAGCATTTT.

The chain employs TRBV4-1 and TRBJ2-2, with D tentatively TRBD1 (6 bases). V was cut by 4 bases and J by 4 bases, with 13 bases left in between. This CDR3 spans 15 amino acids. CDR1 MGHRA and CDR2 YSYEKL come from the germline V gene. CDR3 coding DNA: TGCGCCAGCAGCCCAGGGGCCGGGCGCACCGGGGAGCTGTTTTTT. Its protein product is CASSPGAGRTGELFF.

This clonotype was counted only a few times. The V and J genes are TRBV7-3 and TRBJ1-2; 10 bases agree with TRBD1. CDR1 SGHTA and CDR2 FQGTGA come from the germline V gene. The CDR3 totals 14 residues. V lost 5 bases to trimming and J lost 7 bases; unmatched junction nucleotides: 7. The CDR3 region is CASSPDRGRGGYTF. CDR3 sequence (DNA): TGTGCCAGCAGCCCCGACAGGGGGCGGGGTGGCTACACCTTC.

This clonotype was detected many times. The chain combines TRBV20-1 with TRBJ2-3; 9 nucleotides line up with TRBD1. CDR1 and CDR2 (germline): DFQATT, SNEGSKA (reference sequence). This CDR3 region has 13 residues. V shed 5 bases, J shed 8 bases, and the junction held 8 bases outside the gene matches. CDR3 region: CSAPDRGLPTQYF. CDR3 bases: TGCAGTGCTCCGGACAGGGGACTCCCTACGCAGTATTTT.

This clonotype has only a few counts. This chain joins TRBV29-1 and TRBJ1-1; tentatively, D is TRBD1 (5 bases). Per the germline V gene, CDR1 is SQVTM and CDR2 is ANQGSEA. This CDR3 comprises 10 residues. Trimming took off 7 bases at V and 11 bases at J, with 14 bases between the two ends. CDR3 residues: CSGGEGNAFF. CDR3 sequence (DNA): TGCAGCGGGGGAGAGGGGAACGCTTTCTTT.

The table lists this clonotype with a few counts. The gene calls are TRBV28 and TRBJ1-5; D ambiguous. The CDR3 loop spans 14 amino acids. Looked up from germline, CDR1 is MDHEN and CDR2 is SYDVKM. V lost 10 bases and J lost 1, with 14 bases in between. Here the CDR3 DNA reads TGTGCCATCCGTCGGGGAGCGAGCAATCAGCCCCAGCATTTT. Residues: CAIRRGASNQPQHF. Complete variable domain (other parts from reference TRBV28 and TRBJ1-5): DVKVTQSSRYLVKRTGEKVFLECVQDMDHENMFWYRQDPGLGLRLIYFSYDVKMKEKGDIPEGYSVSREKKERFSLILESASTNQTSMYLCAIRRGASNQPQHFGDGTRLSIL.

This sequence joins TRBV12-3 or TRBV12-4 and TRBJ1-4; D not certain. This CDR3 has 14 amino acids. V was trimmed by 5 bases and J by 0 bases, leaving 7 bases between them. This chain's CDR3 is CASSIHATNEKLFF. The DNA for the CDR3 is TGTGCCAGCAGTATACACGCAACTAATGAAAAACTGTTTTTT.

The V and J genes are TRBV12-3 or TRBV12-4 and TRBJ2-6; 7 bases are shared with TRBD1. Trimming cost V 6 bases and J 4 bases; bases outside gene matches: 3. The CDR3 has 14 residues. CDR3 protein: CASRGTDGANVLTF. Here the CDR3 DNA reads TGTGCCAGCAGGGGGACAGACGGGGCCAACGTCCTGACTTTC.